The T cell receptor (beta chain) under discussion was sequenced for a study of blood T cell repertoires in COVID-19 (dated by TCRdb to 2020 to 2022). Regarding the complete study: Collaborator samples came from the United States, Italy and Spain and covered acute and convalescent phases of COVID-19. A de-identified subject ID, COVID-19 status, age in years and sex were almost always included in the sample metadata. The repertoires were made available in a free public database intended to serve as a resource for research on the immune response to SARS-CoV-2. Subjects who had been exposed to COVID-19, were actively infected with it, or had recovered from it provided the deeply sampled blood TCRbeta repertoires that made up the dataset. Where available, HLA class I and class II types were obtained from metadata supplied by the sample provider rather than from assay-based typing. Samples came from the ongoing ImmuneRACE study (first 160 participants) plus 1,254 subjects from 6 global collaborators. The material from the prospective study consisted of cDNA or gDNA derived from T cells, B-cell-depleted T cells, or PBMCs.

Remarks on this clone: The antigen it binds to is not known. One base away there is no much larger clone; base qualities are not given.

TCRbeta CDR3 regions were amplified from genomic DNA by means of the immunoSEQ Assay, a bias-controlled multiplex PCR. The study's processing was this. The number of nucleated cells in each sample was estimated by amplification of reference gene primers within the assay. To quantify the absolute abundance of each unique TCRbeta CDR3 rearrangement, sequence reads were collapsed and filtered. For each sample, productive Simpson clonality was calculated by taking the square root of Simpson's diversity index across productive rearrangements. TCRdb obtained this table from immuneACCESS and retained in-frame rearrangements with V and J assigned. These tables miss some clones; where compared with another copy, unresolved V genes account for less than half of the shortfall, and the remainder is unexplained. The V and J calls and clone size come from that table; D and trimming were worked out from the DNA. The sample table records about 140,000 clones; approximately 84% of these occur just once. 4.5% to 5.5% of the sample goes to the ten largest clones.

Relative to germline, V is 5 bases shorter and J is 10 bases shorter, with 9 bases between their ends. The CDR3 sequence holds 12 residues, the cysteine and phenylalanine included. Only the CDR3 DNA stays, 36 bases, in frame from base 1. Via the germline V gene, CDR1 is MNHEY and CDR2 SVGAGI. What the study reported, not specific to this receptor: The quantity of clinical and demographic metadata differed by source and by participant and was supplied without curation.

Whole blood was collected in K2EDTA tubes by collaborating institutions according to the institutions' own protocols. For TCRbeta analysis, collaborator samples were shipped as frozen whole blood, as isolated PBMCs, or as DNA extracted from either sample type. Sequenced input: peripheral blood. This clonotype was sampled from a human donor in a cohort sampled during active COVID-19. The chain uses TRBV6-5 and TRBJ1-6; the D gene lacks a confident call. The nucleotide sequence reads TGTGCCAGCAGTCTACTAAACTCACCCCTCCACTTT. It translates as CASSLLNSPLHF.